This T cell receptor beta chain came from a study of early T cells in non-severe SARS-CoV-2 infection. In TCRdb, the 5' RACE reads were re-called with MiXCR into one record per CDR3 protein. This table holds 45,000 to 50,000 distinct CDR3 sequences, 5.6% found once. Germline loops: CDR1 SEHNR, CDR2 FQNEAQ (reference sequence). This CDR3 is 14 amino acids long. The V end lost 4 bases, the J end lost 2 bases, and 11 bases lay between the germline ends. This clonotype was seen more than once but under ten times. The receptor was derived from an adult who was a healthcare worker with PCR-confirmed SARS-CoV-2 infection or an uninfected control (not recorded which). The specimen sequenced was whole blood. The rearrangement joins TRBV7-9 to TRBJ2-5; D remains unclear. As DNA, the CDR3 is TGTGCCAGCAGCTCCATAGGTGCACAAGAGACCCAGTACTTC. Encoded protein: CASSSIGAQETQYF.